These 17 T cell receptor beta chains were all obtained from the same sample, sequenced in a study of cytomegalovirus exposure and HLA in healthy donors. Produced via immunoSEQ multiplex PCR; TCRdb's table is partial and in-frame only. The repertoire consists of around 60,000 clones, with 95% occurring once and the leading ten covering almost 6%. The sample consisted of PBMCs. All receptors derive from a woman aged 18 to 35 in good health and CMV-seropositive.

J is TRBJ1-1 and V is TRBV30, with D possibly matching TRBD1 (6 bases). The CDR3 is 15 amino acids. Per the germline V gene, CDR1 is GTSNPN and CDR2 is SVGIG (reference sequence). Trimming shortened V by 0 bases and J by 2 bases, and 13 bases separated the two germline ends. CDR3 amino acids: CAWSVSRTVNTEAFF. CDR3 DNA sequence: TGTGCCTGGAGTGTATCCCGGACAGTTAACACTGAAGCTTTCTTT.

J is TRBJ1-5 and V is TRBV19; D is possibly TRBD1 (6 bases). Trimming shortened V by 7 bases and J by 8 bases, and 30 bases separated the two germline ends. CDR3 length: 18 residues. Germline CDR1 reads LNHDA; CDR2 reads SQIVND (reference sequence). The chain's CDR3 is CASIAPQGRRGISEPQHF. CDR3 DNA sequence: TGTGCCAGTATAGCCCCTCAGGGGAGAAGGGGGATATCAGAGCCCCAGCATTTT. The full variable domain, its missing parts supplied by reference TRBV19 and TRBJ1-5, is DGGITQSPKYLFRKEGQNVTLSCEQNLNHDAMYWYRQDPGQGLRLIYYSQIVNDFQKGDIAEGYSVSREKKESFPLTVTSAQKNPTAFYLCASIAPQGRRGISEPQHFGDGTRLSIL.

The rearrangement uses TRBV6-1 and TRBJ1-4; 11 bases align to TRBD1. Per germline, CDR1 MNHNS and CDR2 SASEGT. CDR3 length equals 15 residues. After removal of 7 bases from V and 6 bases from J, the junction contained 7 bases not matched to a gene. This CDR3 is CASNTGQGADEKLFF. Written as DNA, the CDR3 is TGTGCCAGCAACACCGGACAGGGGGCGGATGAAAAACTGTTTTTT.

This clone was seen a single time. This chain uses TRBV27 with TRBJ2-4; no clear D. The CDR3 totals 13 residues. CDR1 is MNHEY and CDR2 is SMNVEV in the germline V gene (reference sequence). V was clipped by 3 bases and J by 8 bases, with 11 bases between them. The CDR3 here is CASSLGFQDIQYF. CDR3 DNA sequence: TGTGCCAGCAGTTTGGGCTTTCAAGACATTCAGTACTTC.

The chain joins TRBV7-2 to TRBJ1-5; 7 bases agree with TRBD1. The CDR3 covers 14 residues. The V and J ends lost 5 bases and 6 bases, in that order; junction bases with no gene match: 7. The germline gives CDR1 SGHTA, CDR2 FQGNSA. Here the CDR3 reads CASSKSTGLQPQHF. CDR3 bases: TGTGCCAGCAGCAAGTCGACAGGGCTTCAGCCCCAGCATTTT.

The rearrangement uses TRBV12-1 and TRBJ2-1; the tabulated D call, TRBD2, remains unverified against the DNA. TRBV12-1 is flagged as a pseudogene. This CDR3 region has 12 residues. The CDR3 DNA sequence: TGTGCCAGCAGCTTTGTAGGAGACTGGCAGTTCTTC. Protein: CASSFVGDWQFF.

The chain employs TRBV28 and TRBJ1-2; 9 nucleotides align to TRBD1. V lost 9 bases, J lost 6 bases, and 14 bases stayed unmatched. Germline CDR1 is MDHEN and CDR2 is SYDVKM. There are 15 residues in the CDR3. CDR3: CASTVPGQGIDGYTF. The CDR3 coding sequence is TGTGCCAGTACGGTTCCGGGACAGGGTATCGATGGCTACACCTTC.

The rearrangement links TRBV5-6 to TRBJ2-7; 8 nucleotides agree with TRBD1. The CDR3 contains 16 residues. Germline V gene data show CDR1 as SGHDT and CDR2 as YYEEEE. The V and J ends lost 4 bases and 6 bases, in that order; junction bases with no gene match: 15. The CDR3 spells CASSPGQGLMGGEQYF. In DNA, the CDR3 is TGTGCCAGCAGCCCAGGACAGGGACTGATGGGGGGCGAGCAGTACTTC.

V gene TRBV5-1 combines with J gene TRBJ2-1; 12 bases match TRBD2. This CDR3 has 15 amino acids. Germline CDR1 reads SGHRS; CDR2 reads YFSETQ. Unmatched junction bases numbered 3, after V lost 4 bases and J lost 4 bases. The CDR3 protein is CASSPTSGRYNEQFF. The CDR3 DNA is TGCGCCAGCAGCCCAACTAGCGGGAGGTACAATGAGCAGTTCTTC.

The genes are TRBV6-1 and TRBJ2-5; D unresolved. Trimming removed 1 base from V and 0 bases from J, with 12 bases in between. In germline, CDR1 is MNHNS, CDR2 SASEGT. The CDR3 has 16 residues. CDR3 bases: TGTGCCAGCAGTGAAGGTACCAGGTGGTACCAAGAGACCCAGTACTTC. Its protein product is CASSEGTRWYQETQYF.

This CDR3 is CASSLNGGGTDTQYF. For the CDR3, the DNA is TGTGCCAGCAGCTTAAATGGGGGGGGCACAGATACGCAGTATTTT. This sequence joins TRBV7-3 and TRBJ2-3, with 7 bases matching TRBD2. V trimming: 1 base; J trimming: 1 base; junction bases outside the gene matches: 2. Germline CDR1 SGHTA, CDR2 FQGTGA. CDR3 length: 15 residues.

The chain is built from TRBV15 and TRBJ2-1; D unresolved. V lost 1 base, J lost 5 bases, and 9 bases lay in between. This CDR3 contains 14 residues. Per germline, CDR1 LNHNV and CDR2 YYDKDF (reference sequence). The CDR3 region has the DNA TGTGCCACCAGCAGAGGCTCAGATAACAATGAGCAGTTCTTC. Its protein product is CATSRGSDNNEQFF.

This clone has just one count. The V gene is TRBV9, the J gene TRBJ1-1, with D hard to call. The CDR3 is 13 residues long. V lost 3 bases, J lost 4 bases, and 10 bases lay in between. Germline lookup yields CDR1 SGDLS and CDR2 YYNGEE. This CDR3 reads CASSGLGVTEAFF. CDR3 nucleotides: TGTGCCAGCAGCGGTCTCGGAGTCACTGAAGCTTTCTTT.

J is TRBJ2-3 and V is TRBV5-4, with TRBD2 matching 8 bases. With 6 bases clipped from V and 4 bases from J, the junction kept 13 bases outside the gene matches. This CDR3 is 16 amino acids long. Germline V lookup: CDR1 SGHNT, CDR2 YYREEE (reference sequence). The CDR3 DNA reads as TGTGCCAGCACGCTCAGGGCGGGGGGCATGTCAGATACGCAGTATTTT. Protein product: CASTLRAGGMSDTQYF.

The chain joins TRBV6-1 to TRBJ1-4; 11 bases are a match to TRBD1. Germline trimming cut 7 bases from V and 7 bases from J; bases unmatched to any gene: 8. This CDR3 contains 15 residues. The germline CDR1 and CDR2 sequences are MNHNS and SASEGT. The CDR3 is CASKRPGQGVEKLFF. The CDR3 DNA sequence: TGTGCCAGCAAACGTCCGGGACAGGGGGTTGAAAAACTGTTTTTT.

This clone was observed a single time. In DNA, the CDR3 is TGTGCCAGTAGTACACTAGCGGGAGAGACGAATGAGCAGTTCTTC. It yields the protein CASSTLAGETNEQFF. This sequence joins TRBV19 and TRBJ2-1; TRBD2 matches 11 bases. V trimming: 4 bases; J trimming: 7 bases; junction bases outside the gene matches: 6. The CDR3 is made up of 15 amino acids. Germline CDR1 reads LNHDA; CDR2 reads SQIVND (reference sequence).

For the CDR3, the DNA is TGTGCCAGCAGCTTAGGGCGGACTAGCGGGAGGACAGATACGCAGTATTTT. Translated, it gives CASSLGRTSGRTDTQYF. This chain connects TRBV11-3 to TRBJ2-3; 14 bases map to TRBD2. The CDR3 runs to 17 residues. Germline V lookup: CDR1 SGHNT, CDR2 YENEEA. Trimming cost V 1 base and J 3 bases; bases outside gene matches: 3. Based on the CDR3 plus reference TRBV11-3 and TRBJ2-3, the full variable domain is EAGVVQSPRYKIIEKKQPVAFWCNPISGHNTLYWYLQNLGQGPELLIRYENEEAVDDSQLPKDRFSAERLKGVDSTLKIQPAELGDSAVYLCASSLGRTSGRTDTQYFGPGTRLTVL.